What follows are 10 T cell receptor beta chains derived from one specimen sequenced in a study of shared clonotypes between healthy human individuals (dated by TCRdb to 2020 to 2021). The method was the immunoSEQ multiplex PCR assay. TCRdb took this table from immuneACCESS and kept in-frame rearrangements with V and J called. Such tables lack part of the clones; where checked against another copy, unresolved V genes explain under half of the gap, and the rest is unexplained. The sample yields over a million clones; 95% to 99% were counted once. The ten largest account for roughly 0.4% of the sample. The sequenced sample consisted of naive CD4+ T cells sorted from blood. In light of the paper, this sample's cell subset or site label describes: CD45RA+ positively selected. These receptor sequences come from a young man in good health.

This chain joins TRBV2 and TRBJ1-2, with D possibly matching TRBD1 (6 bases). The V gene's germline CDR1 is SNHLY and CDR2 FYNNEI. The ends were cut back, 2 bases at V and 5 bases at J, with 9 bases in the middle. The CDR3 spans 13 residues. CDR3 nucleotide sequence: TGTGCCAGCAGTGAAAACAGGGAATATGGCTACACCTTC. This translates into CASSENREYGYTF.

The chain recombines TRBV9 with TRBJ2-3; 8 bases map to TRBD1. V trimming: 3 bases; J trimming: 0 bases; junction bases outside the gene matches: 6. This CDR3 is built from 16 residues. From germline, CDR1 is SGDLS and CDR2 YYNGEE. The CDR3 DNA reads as TGTGCCAGCAGCGGACAGGGGATTACTAGCACAGATACGCAGTATTTT. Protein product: CASSGQGITSTDTQYF.

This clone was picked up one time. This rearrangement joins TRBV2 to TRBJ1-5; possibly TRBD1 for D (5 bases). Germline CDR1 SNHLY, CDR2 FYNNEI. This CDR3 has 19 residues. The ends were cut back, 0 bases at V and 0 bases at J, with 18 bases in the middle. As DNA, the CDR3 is TGTGCCAGCAGTGAAGCATCCGGGACCTCGATTTATAGCAATCAGCCCCAGCATTTT. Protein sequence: CASSEASGTSIYSNQPQHF.

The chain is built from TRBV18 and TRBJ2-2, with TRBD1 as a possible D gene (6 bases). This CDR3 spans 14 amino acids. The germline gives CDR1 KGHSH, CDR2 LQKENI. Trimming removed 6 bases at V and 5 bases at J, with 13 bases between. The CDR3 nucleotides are TGTGCCAGCTCGCAAGGACAGACGACCGGGGAGCTGTTTTTT. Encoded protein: CASSQGQTTGELFF.

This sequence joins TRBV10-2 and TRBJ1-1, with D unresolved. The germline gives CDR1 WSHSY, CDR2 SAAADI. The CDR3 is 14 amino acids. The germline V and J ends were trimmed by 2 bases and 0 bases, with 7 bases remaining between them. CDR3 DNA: TGCGCCAGCAGTGAGCGTCCTATGAACACTGAAGCTTTCTTT. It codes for CASSERPMNTEAFF.

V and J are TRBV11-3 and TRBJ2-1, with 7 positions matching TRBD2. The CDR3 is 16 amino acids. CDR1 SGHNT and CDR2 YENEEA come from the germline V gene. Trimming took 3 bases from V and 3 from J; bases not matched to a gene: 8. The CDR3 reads CASSFHAGELYNEQFF. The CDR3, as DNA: TGTGCCAGCAGCTTTCATGCGGGAGAGCTCTACAATGAGCAGTTCTTC.

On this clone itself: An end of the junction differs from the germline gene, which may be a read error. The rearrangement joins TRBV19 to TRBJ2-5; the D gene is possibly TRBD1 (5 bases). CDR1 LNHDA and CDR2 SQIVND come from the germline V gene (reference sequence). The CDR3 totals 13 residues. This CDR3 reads CARIPGGHQSQDF. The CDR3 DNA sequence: TGTGCCAGAATACCGGGCGGACATCAAAGCCAGGACTTC.

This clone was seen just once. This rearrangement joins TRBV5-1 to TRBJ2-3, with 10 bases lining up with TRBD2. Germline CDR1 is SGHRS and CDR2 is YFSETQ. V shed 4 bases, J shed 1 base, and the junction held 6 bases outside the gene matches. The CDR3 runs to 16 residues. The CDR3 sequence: CASSEGLAFGTDTQYF. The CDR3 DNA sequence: TGCGCCAGCAGCGAGGGACTAGCGTTCGGCACAGATACGCAGTATTTT.

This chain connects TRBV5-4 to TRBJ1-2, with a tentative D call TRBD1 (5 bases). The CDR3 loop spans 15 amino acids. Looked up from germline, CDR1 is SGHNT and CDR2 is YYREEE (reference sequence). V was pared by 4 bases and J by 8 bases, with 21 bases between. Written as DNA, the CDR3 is TGTGCCAGCAGCCAGGGTCTGGGGCAAAGAGGGGGCTACACCTTC. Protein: CASSQGLGQRGGYTF.

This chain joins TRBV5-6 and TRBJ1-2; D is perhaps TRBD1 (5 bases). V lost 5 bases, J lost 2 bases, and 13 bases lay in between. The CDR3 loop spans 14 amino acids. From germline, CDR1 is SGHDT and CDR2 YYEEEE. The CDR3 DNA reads TGTGCCAGCAGTTTTCAGGGATCCAACTATGGCTACACCTTC. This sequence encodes CASSFQGSNYGYTF.